The clone carrying this T cell receptor beta chain was picked up many times. What it binds is not known. Treatment was busulfan-fludarabine conditioning, a marrow graft, and cyclophosphamide on days +3 and +4. V lost 0 bases and J lost 7, with 5 bases in between. Germline CDR1 reads SGHRS; CDR2 reads YFSETQ. The CDR3 consists of 12 residues. Using immunoSEQ multiplex PCR, the repertoire was profiled, and TCRdb retains in-frame clones only, with some absent. This table holds thousands of clones with no singletons; the top ten claim under 25%. The data derive from a study of T cells after posttransplantation cyclophosphamide. Broader study findings: Later blood repertoires were often dominated by clones from the donor CD8+ memory compartment. Recipient CMV seropositivity and CMV reactivation strongly tracked TRB clonality. Skin or GI-infiltrating T cells shared few TRB sequences with blood.

The chain carries TRBV5-1 and TRBJ1-5; D is unclear. This clonotype was obtained from an older female patient who received an allogeneic stem cell transplant from a related donor and was CMV-positive. The T cells may partly be graft donor cells. The source material was PBMCs, sampled 86 days after allogeneic stem cell transplant with posttransplant cyclophosphamide. CDR3 residues: CASSLEGQPQHF. In DNA form, the CDR3 reads TGCGCCAGCAGCTTGGAAGGCCAGCCCCAGCATTTT.